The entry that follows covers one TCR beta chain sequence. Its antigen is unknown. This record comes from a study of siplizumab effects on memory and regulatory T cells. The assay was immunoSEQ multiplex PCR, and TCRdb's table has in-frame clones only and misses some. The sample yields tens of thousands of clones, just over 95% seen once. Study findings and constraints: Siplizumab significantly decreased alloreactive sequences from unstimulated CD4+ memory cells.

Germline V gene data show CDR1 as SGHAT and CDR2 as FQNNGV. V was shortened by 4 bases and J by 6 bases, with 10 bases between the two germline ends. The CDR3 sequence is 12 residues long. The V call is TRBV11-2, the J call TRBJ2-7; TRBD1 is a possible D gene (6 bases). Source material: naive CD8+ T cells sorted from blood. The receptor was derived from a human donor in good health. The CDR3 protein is CASSSTGSEQYF. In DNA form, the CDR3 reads TGTGCCAGCAGCTCAACAGGGAGCGAGCAGTACTTC.